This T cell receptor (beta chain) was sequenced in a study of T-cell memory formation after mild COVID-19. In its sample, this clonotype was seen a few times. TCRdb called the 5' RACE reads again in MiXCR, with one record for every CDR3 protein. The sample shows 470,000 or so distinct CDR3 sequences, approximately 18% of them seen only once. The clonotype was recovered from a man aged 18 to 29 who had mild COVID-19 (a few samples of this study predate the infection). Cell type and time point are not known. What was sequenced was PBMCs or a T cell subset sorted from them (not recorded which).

The CDR3 nucleotides are TGTGCCAGCAGCTTGGTTGGGACAGGGAGTTACAATGAGCAGTTCTTC. It is translated as CASSLVGTGSYNEQFF. The rearrangement joins TRBV5-6 to TRBJ2-1; 9 nucleotides line up with TRBD1. CDR3 length: 16 residues. V dropped 0 bases and J dropped 4; count of bases not matched to a gene: 5. From germline, CDR1 is SGHDT and CDR2 YYEEEE.